One and the same sample provided the 27 T cell receptor beta chains below, sequenced in a study of T cell changes during pregnancy in multiple sclerosis. The table came from immunoSEQ multiplex PCR; TCRdb's copy has only in-frame clones and leaves some out. The table records around 59,000 clones, around 93% of them present only once. Sample: CD8+ T cells from peripheral blood mononuclear cells, taken in the second trimester of pregnancy. Receptors originate from a female donor with multiple sclerosis, enrolled in a pregnancy study.

The CDR3 DNA reads TGTGCCAGCAGCTCCCACAGGTGGGGAAGCGGCTACACCTTC. This codes for CASSSHRWGSGYTF. The genes are TRBV7-2 and TRBJ1-2; the D gene is possibly TRBD1 (5 bases). CDR1 and CDR2 (germline): SGHTA, FQGNSA. Trimming cost V 4 bases and J 8 bases, with 17 bases left between them. This CDR3 is built from 14 residues.

This chain connects TRBV9 to TRBJ2-1, with TRBD2 matching over 7 bases. V dropped 2 bases and J dropped 3; count of bases not matched to a gene: 5. Germline V gene sequence: CDR1 SGDLS, CDR2 YYNGEE. The CDR3 contains 15 residues. The CDR3 sequence is CASSVAGANYNEQFF. The DNA of the CDR3 is TGTGCCAGCAGCGTTGCGGGAGCAAACTACAATGAGCAGTTCTTC. The full variable domain, in which reference TRBV9 and TRBJ2-1 provide the parts outside the CDR3, is DSGVTQTPKHLITATGQRVTLRCSPRSGDLSVYWYQQSLDQGLQFLIQYYNGEERAKGNILERFSAQQFPDLHSELNLSSLELGDSALYFCASSVAGANYNEQFFGPGTRLTVL.

The chain links TRBV7-9 to TRBJ2-7; 9 bases match TRBD1. Germline trimming cut 5 bases from V and 3 bases from J; bases unmatched to any gene: 8. The CDR3 loop spans 15 amino acids. Germline CDR1 reads SEHNR; CDR2 reads FQNEAQ (reference sequence). The CDR3 nucleotides are TGTGCCAGCAGCCGAGCGGGACAGGGTTTCTACGAGCAGTACTTC. This codes for CASSRAGQGFYEQYF.

V is TRBV5-1 and J is TRBJ2-7; 10 bases are a match to TRBD2. V dropped 2 bases and J dropped 4; count of bases not matched to a gene: 9. Germline V gives CDR1 SGHRS, CDR2 YFSETQ. This CDR3 is built from 16 residues. The CDR3 nucleotides read TGCGCCAGCAGCTTTGGTAGCGGGAGGTTGGAGTACGAGCAGTACTTC. Its protein product is CASSFGSGRLEYEQYF.

The chain employs TRBV2 and TRBJ2-5; 8 nucleotides agree with TRBD1. CDR3 length: 13 amino acids. Germline V CDR1 and CDR2: SNHLY, FYNNEI. Unmatched junction bases numbered 0, after V lost 4 bases and J lost 2 bases. The DNA for the CDR3 is TGTGCCAGCAGTGGACAGGGGCAAGAGACCCAGTACTTC. It codes for CASSGQGQETQYF. Drawing the rest from reference TRBV2 and TRBJ2-5, the complete variable domain is EPEVTQTPSHQVTQMGQEVILRCVPISNHLYFYWYRQILGQKVEFLVSFYNNEISEKSEIFDDQFSVERPDGSNFTLKIRSTKLEDSAMYFCASSGQGQETQYFGPGTRLLVL.

The chain is built from TRBV29-1 and TRBJ2-3; 10 bases align to TRBD2. There are 16 residues in the CDR3. The J segment lost 3 bases and the V segment lost 2 bases, leaving 8 bases of the junction unmatched. The germline V gene encodes CDR1 SQVTM and CDR2 ANQGSEA. CDR3 sequence: CSVERLAGADTDTQYF. Here the CDR3 DNA reads TGCAGCGTTGAACGGCTAGCGGGGGCCGATACAGATACGCAGTATTTT.

The chain has TRBV10-1 and TRBJ1-4; a weak D match, TRBD1 (6 bases). The CDR3 has 15 amino acids. Per germline, CDR1 WNHNN and CDR2 SYGVQD (reference sequence). The V and J ends lost 6 bases and 5 bases respectively, with 16 bases between them. CDR3 in DNA: TGCGCCAGCAGAGTCTTAGGACAGAGGAATGAAAAACTGTTTTTT. Its protein product is CASRVLGQRNEKLFF.

The chain combines TRBV14 with TRBJ2-1; 9 nucleotides agree with TRBD1. The germline gives CDR1 SGHDN, CDR2 FVKESK. Trimming removed 0 bases from V and 5 bases from J; junction bases left unmatched: 5. This CDR3 has 16 residues. The CDR3 sequence: CASSQDTGGWNNEQFF. DNA of the CDR3: TGTGCCAGCAGCCAAGATACAGGGGGCTGGAACAATGAGCAGTTCTTC.

This chain links TRBV2 with TRBJ2-2; weak D call: TRBD1 (6 bases). Trimming cost V 7 bases and J 4 bases, with 13 bases left between them. This CDR3 has 14 amino acids. Germline V gene data show CDR1 as SNHLY and CDR2 as FYNNEI. CDR3: CASMVQGLTGELFF. The CDR3 DNA reads as TGTGCCAGCATGGTCCAGGGGCTCACCGGGGAGCTGTTTTTT. The full variable domain, its missing parts supplied by reference TRBV2 and TRBJ2-2, is EPEVTQTPSHQVTQMGQEVILRCVPISNHLYFYWYRQILGQKVEFLVSFYNNEISEKSEIFDDQFSVERPDGSNFTLKIRSTKLEDSAMYFCASMVQGLTGELFFGEGSRLTVL.

V usage is TRBV5-4 and J usage is TRBJ2-7, with a possible D match to TRBD2 (5 bases). The CDR3 is made up of 12 amino acids. Trimming removed 4 bases at V and 4 bases at J, with 9 bases between. Germline V gene lookup returns CDR1 SGHNT and CDR2 YYREEE (reference sequence). In DNA form, the CDR3 reads TGTGCCAGCAGCCTGGGAGAGTACGAGCAGTACTTC. Encoded protein: CASSLGEYEQYF.

The chain couples TRBV9 to TRBJ2-2; D may be TRBD1 (6 bases). Germline V gene data show CDR1 as SGDLS and CDR2 as YYNGEE. The CDR3 contains 13 residues. The V end was cut by 6 bases, the J end by 6 bases, with 12 bases between. The CDR3 sequence: CASTREGAGELFF. For the CDR3, the DNA is TGTGCCAGCACGCGCGAGGGGGCCGGGGAGCTGTTTTTT.

The rearrangement joins TRBV6-6 to TRBJ2-5, with D possibly matching TRBD2 (5 bases). The CDR3 contains 15 residues. Germline V gene data show CDR1 as MNHNY and CDR2 as SVGAGI (reference sequence). The V gene lost 6 bases and the J gene lost 1 base, with 15 bases spanning the gap. CDR3: CASSPRPGGQETQYF. In DNA, the CDR3 is TGTGCCAGCAGCCCGCGCCCAGGAGGCCAAGAGACCCAGTACTTC.

The chain is built from TRBV5-4 and TRBJ2-5; 8 nucleotides line up with TRBD1. The ends lost 2 bases at V and 4 bases at J; junction bases unmatched: 1. CDR1 SGHNT and CDR2 YYREEE come from the germline V gene (reference sequence). The length of the CDR3 is 13 residues. CDR3 loop: CASSFRGRETQYF. The CDR3 DNA sequence: TGTGCCAGCAGCTTCAGGGGGCGAGAGACCCAGTACTTC.

The gene calls are TRBV2 and TRBJ2-5; the D gene is possibly TRBD1 (9 bases). The CDR3 loop spans 17 amino acids. The V gene lost 6 bases and the J gene lost 0 bases, with 20 bases spanning the gap. Germline V gene lookup returns CDR1 SNHLY and CDR2 FYNNEI. The CDR3 region has the DNA TGTGCCAGCAGGGACAGGGGACGGGGGGGTTACCAAGAGACCCAGTACTTC. Protein product: CASRDRGRGGYQETQYF. The full variable domain, rest sourced from reference TRBV2 and TRBJ2-5, is EPEVTQTPSHQVTQMGQEVILRCVPISNHLYFYWYRQILGQKVEFLVSFYNNEISEKSEIFDDQFSVERPDGSNFTLKIRSTKLEDSAMYFCASRDRGRGGYQETQYFGPGTRLLVL.

The chain couples TRBV19 to TRBJ1-1; D is perhaps TRBD1 (5 bases). Per germline, CDR1 LNHDA and CDR2 SQIVND (reference sequence). The CDR3 has 14 residues. Trimming cost V 5 bases and J 0 bases, with 10 bases left between them. The CDR3 DNA reads TGTGCCAGTAGTTACAGGACAATGAACACTGAAGCTTTCTTT. It translates to CASSYRTMNTEAFF.

The gene calls are TRBV5-1 and TRBJ1-4; TRBD1 matches 9 bases. Germline loops: CDR1 SGHRS, CDR2 YFSETQ. The CDR3 sequence is 18 residues long. V lost 4 bases and J lost 1; bases outside the gene matches: 11. CDR3 region: CASSLTWTGVKTNEKLFF. The DNA of the CDR3 is TGCGCCAGCAGCCTTACCTGGACAGGGGTAAAAACTAATGAAAAACTGTTTTTT.

The J gene is TRBJ2-7, the V gene TRBV6-5; tentative D call: TRBD2 (6 bases). Germline loops: CDR1 MNHEY, CDR2 SVGAGI. V was cut by 6 bases and J by 0 bases, with 15 bases left in between. The CDR3 runs to 15 residues. The CDR3 region is CASSRGLGSSYEQYF. The CDR3 region has the DNA TGTGCCAGCAGCCGGGGACTGGGAAGCTCCTACGAGCAGTACTTC.

This clone appeared once. The chain carries TRBV6-5 and TRBJ2-7; possible D gene TRBD1, 5 bases. Per the germline V gene, CDR1 is MNHEY and CDR2 is SVGAGI. The CDR3 extends over 16 amino acids. V was cut by 0 bases and J by 0 bases, with 12 bases left in between. The CDR3 DNA is TGTGCCAGCAGTTACTCGATTCAGGGAAGCTCCTACGAGCAGTACTTC. Residues: CASSYSIQGSSYEQYF.

The chain uses TRBV27 and TRBJ2-3; 11 nucleotides agree with TRBD2. V dropped 5 bases and J dropped 5; count of bases not matched to a gene: 9. Germline CDR1 and CDR2: MNHEY and SMNVEV (reference sequence). This CDR3 has 16 amino acids. The CDR3 region is CASSPPLAGDEDTQYF. The CDR3 DNA follows: TGTGCCAGCAGTCCTCCACTAGCGGGAGATGAAGATACGCAGTATTTT.

V gene TRBV4-1 combines with J gene TRBJ1-1; D is undetermined. CDR3 size: 13 residues. CDR1 is MGHRA and CDR2 is YSYEKL in the germline V gene. Trimming shortened V by 7 bases and J by 6 bases, and 15 bases separated the two germline ends. The CDR3 loop is CASTPGSSAEAFF. The CDR3, as DNA: TGCGCCAGCACCCCGGGTTCCTCCGCTGAAGCTTTCTTT.

CDR3 region: CASSQLAGGANEQFF. CDR3 DNA: TGCGCCAGCAGCCAGCTAGCGGGGGGAGCCAATGAGCAGTTCTTC. This chain links TRBV4-1 with TRBJ2-1, with 11 bases fitting TRBD2. This CDR3 region has 15 residues. The germline gives CDR1 MGHRA, CDR2 YSYEKL. Trimming removed 3 bases from V and 6 bases from J; junction bases left unmatched: 4.

V gene TRBV7-9 combines with J gene TRBJ2-3; D is unresolved. The germline gives CDR1 SEHNR, CDR2 FQNEAQ (reference sequence). The germline V and J ends were trimmed by 4 bases and 0 bases, with 11 bases remaining between them. The CDR3 spans 15 residues. The chain's CDR3 is CASSSFLTSTDTQYF. For the CDR3, the DNA is TGTGCCAGCAGCTCCTTTCTAACCAGCACAGATACGCAGTATTTT.

This clone was seen once. The chain recombines TRBV6-1 with TRBJ2-5; TRBD1 agrees at 9 bases. The V gene's germline CDR1 is MNHNS and CDR2 SASEGT. Trimming at V came to 0 bases and at J to 4 bases, leaving 6 bases not matched to a gene. The CDR3 is 16 residues long. For the CDR3, the DNA is TGTGCCAGCAGTGAAGCGCTATGGACAGGGGTAGAGACCCAGTACTTC. It yields the protein CASSEALWTGVETQYF.

The genes are TRBV7-6 and TRBJ1-1; D not resolved. CDR1 is SGHVS and CDR2 is FNYEAQ in the germline V gene. The CDR3 extends over 13 amino acids. Trimming took off 1 base at V and 8 bases at J, with 11 bases between the two ends. In DNA, the CDR3 is TGTGCCAGCAGCTTAGGTACGGGGTTGGAAGCTTTCTTT. Translating it yields CASSLGTGLEAFF. Full variable domain (remainder filled in from reference TRBV7-6 and TRBJ1-1): GAGVSQSPRYKVTKRGQDVALRCDPISGHVSLYWYRQALGQGPEFLTYFNYEAQQDKSGLPNDRFSAERPEGSISTLTIQRTEQRDSAMYRCASSLGTGLEAFFGQGTRLTVV.

This sequence joins TRBV7-9 and TRBJ2-7; 9 bases line up with TRBD1. This CDR3 has 16 residues. The J segment lost 1 base and the V segment lost 5 bases, leaving 9 bases of the junction unmatched. Per the germline V gene, CDR1 is SEHNR and CDR2 is FQNEAQ (reference sequence). This chain's CDR3 is CASSPTGTGISYEQYF. The CDR3 nucleotides are TGTGCCAGCAGCCCCACCGGGACAGGGATATCCTACGAGCAGTACTTC.

The J gene is TRBJ1-1, the V gene TRBV4-1, with D maybe TRBD1 (5 bases). The CDR3 has 14 amino acids. Trimming cost V 4 bases and J 5 bases, with 14 bases left between them. Germline CDR1 and CDR2: MGHRA and YSYEKL. CDR3 sequence reads: CASSRAGEGTEAFF. The CDR3 nucleotides are TGCGCCAGCAGCCGAGCGGGGGAGGGGACTGAAGCTTTCTTT.

Only one count was recorded for this clone. The chain couples TRBV4-2 to TRBJ1-1; D might be TRBD1 (5 bases). Germline V gene data show CDR1 as LGHNA and CDR2 as YNFKEQ. Between the trimmed V and J ends, which lost 3 bases and 4 bases, there was a span of 12 bases. The CDR3 is 14 residues long. In DNA form, the CDR3 reads TGTGCCAGCAGCCACGGTGGGGCGAGCACTGAAGCTTTCTTT. Translating it yields CASSHGGASTEAFF.